What follows are 5 T cell receptor beta chains derived from one specimen sequenced in a study of T cell responses to AZD1222 COVID-19 vaccine. Measured with immunoSEQ multiplex PCR; TCRdb has only the in-frame clones, and not every one. The sample shows 110,000 to 150,000 clones, around 85% of them seen only once. Sequencing was performed on peripheral blood, taken on day 0 of AZD1222 vaccination. Every receptor here comes from an adult in good health.

V is TRBV10-3 and J is TRBJ1-1; D is possibly TRBD1 (5 bases). The CDR3 consists of 13 residues. Trimming cost V 0 bases and J 7 bases, with 9 bases left between them. Germline loops: CDR1 ENHRY, CDR2 SYGVKD. The CDR3 coding sequence is TGTGCCATCAGTGAGTCGGGGCTGCTTGAAGCTTTCTTT. Its protein product is CAISESGLLEAFF.

The V and J genes are TRBV5-6 and TRBJ1-4; no reliable D call. The CDR3 contains 15 residues. V lost 0 bases to trimming and J lost 4 bases, with 10 bases between them. Per germline, CDR1 SGHDT and CDR2 YYEEEE. The CDR3 reads CASSLGPNFNEKLFF. CDR3 sequence (DNA): TGTGCCAGCAGCTTGGGTCCGAACTTTAATGAAAAACTGTTTTTT.

The rearrangement uses TRBV5-1 and TRBJ1-1; 7 bases fit TRBD1. V lost 5 bases, J lost 5 bases, and 12 bases stayed unmatched. The CDR3 has 15 residues. Germline-derived CDR1 and CDR2 are SGHRS and YFSETQ. As DNA, the CDR3 is TGCGCCAGCAGGAGTTCGACAGGGTTCGGAACTGAAGCTTTCTTT. Amino acids: CASRSSTGFGTEAFF. Filled out from reference TRBV5-1 and TRBJ1-1, the complete variable domain reads KAGVTQTPRYLIKTRGQQVTLSCSPISGHRSVSWYQQTPGQGLQFLFEYFSETQRNKGNFPGRFSGRQFSNSRSEMNVSTLELGDSALYLCASRSSTGFGTEAFFGQGTRLTVV.

The chain recombines TRBV3-1 (or the pseudogene TRBV3-2) with TRBJ1-2, with 10 bases fitting TRBD1. The germline V gene has CDR1 LGHDT and CDR2 YNNKEL (reference sequence). There are 13 residues in the CDR3. V shed 6 bases and J 6 bases; nucleotides not matched to a gene: 4. In DNA, the CDR3 is TGTGCCAGCAGACCGGGACAGGGGAATGGCTACACCTTC. Protein product: CASRPGQGNGYTF.

This clone was observed once. CDR3 residues: CASSPGTGRETQYF. The CDR3 coding sequence is TGCGCCAGCAGCCCCGGGACAGGGCGAGAGACCCAGTACTTC. V and J are TRBV5-1 and TRBJ2-5, with TRBD1 identical over 9 bases. Germline values: CDR1 SGHRS, CDR2 YFSETQ. The CDR3 has 14 amino acids. V shed 4 bases and J 4 bases; nucleotides not matched to a gene: 5.